The 22 T cell receptor beta chains given below trace back to one sample, sequenced in a study of T-cell memory formation after mild COVID-19. TCRdb reprocessed the 5' RACE reads via MiXCR and lists one record per CDR3 protein. The data contain about 57,000 distinct CDR3 sequences, roughly an eighth of them singletons. The specimen sequenced was PBMCs or a T cell subset sorted from them (not recorded which). The receptors derive from a man aged 18-30 years who had mild COVID-19 (a few samples of this study predate the infection). Cell type and time point are not known.

Many counts were recorded for this clonotype. V and J are TRBV5-6 and TRBJ2-2; 7 nucleotides agree with TRBD1. This CDR3 has 16 amino acids. J was trimmed by 7 bases and V by 2 bases; bases with no gene match: 11. Germline CDR1 is SGHDT and CDR2 is YYEEEE. The CDR3 coding sequence is TGTGCCAGCAGCTTTCGTAGGGACAGCCGAGGCGGGGAGCTGTTTTTT. As protein: CASSFRRDSRGGELFF.

This clonotype was observed at least ten times. V gene TRBV7-2 combines with J gene TRBJ1-2; possibly TRBD1 for D (5 bases). From germline, CDR1 is SGHTA and CDR2 FQGNSA. V was trimmed by 2 bases and J by 5 bases, leaving 6 bases between them. CDR3 length equals 12 residues. CDR3 DNA: TGTGCCAGCAGCTTAACAGGATATGGCTACACCTTC. Its protein is CASSLTGYGYTF.

The rearrangement joins TRBV12-3 or TRBV12-4 to TRBJ2-5; D may be TRBD1 (6 bases). V was cut by 5 bases and J by 4 bases, with 11 bases left in between. This CDR3 spans 13 amino acids. The CDR3 loop reads CASSGDIRETQYF. The CDR3 nucleotides read TGTGCCAGCAGTGGGGACATAAGAGAGACCCAGTACTTC.

The rearrangement uses TRBV10-2 and TRBJ2-1; 8 bases match TRBD2. J was trimmed by 7 bases and V by 8 bases; bases with no gene match: 7. Germline CDR1 reads WSHSY; CDR2 reads SAAADI. The CDR3 length is 13 residues. The CDR3: CASLGGGINEQFF. For the CDR3, the DNA is TGCGCCAGCCTGGGCGGGGGGATAAATGAGCAGTTCTTC.

The chain links TRBV6-1 to TRBJ2-7; D not resolved. The CDR3 runs to 13 residues. Trimming removed 5 bases from V and 7 bases from J, with 15 bases in between. Germline V CDR1 and CDR2: MNHNS, SASEGT. The DNA of the CDR3 is TGTGCCAGCAGTCACCCTCAGTGGTTGGAGCAGTACGTC. Translation: CASSHPQWLEQYV.

This clonotype was recorded at least ten times. The chain carries TRBV5-1 and TRBJ2-5; 9 bases line up with TRBD2. V dropped 2 bases and J dropped 5; count of bases not matched to a gene: 7. The CDR3 totals 15 residues. Germline lookup yields CDR1 SGHRS and CDR2 YFSETQ. This chain's CDR3 is CASSFSASGAETQYF. CDR3 nucleotides: TGCGCCAGCAGCTTCAGTGCTAGCGGGGCGGAGACCCAGTACTTC.

This clonotype was seen repeatedly, ten times or more. The chain carries TRBV7-2 and TRBJ1-2, with TRBD1 as a possible D gene (6 bases). The V and J ends lost 7 bases and 1 base respectively, with 13 bases between them. The length of the CDR3 is 14 residues. Germline values: CDR1 SGHTA, CDR2 FQGNSA. CDR3 nucleotides: TGTGCCAGCACCCAAATGGACAGTAACTATGGCTACACCTTC. As protein: CASTQMDSNYGYTF.

This clonotype was recorded a few times. This chain joins TRBV29-1 and TRBJ2-5, with 8 bases lining up with TRBD2. Germline CDR1 is SQVTM and CDR2 is ANQGSEA. There are 13 residues in the CDR3. Trimming cost V 5 bases and J 4 bases; bases outside gene matches: 6. This CDR3 is CSVHGGAGETQYF. CDR3 bases: TGCAGCGTTCACGGGGGGGCAGGAGAGACCCAGTACTTC.

In its sample, this clonotype was seen many times. The chain carries TRBV7-2 and TRBJ2-5, with D unresolved. The CDR3 spans 13 residues. Germline-derived CDR1 and CDR2 are SGHTA and FQGNSA. The germline V and J ends were trimmed by 2 bases and 5 bases, with 9 bases remaining between them. The CDR3 DNA sequence: TGTGCCAGCAGCTTAAGTTTGGCGGAGACCCAGTACTTC. Amino acid sequence: CASSLSLAETQYF.

This clonotype was seen at least ten times. This chain joins TRBV9 and TRBJ2-3; the match to TRBD1 covers 9 bases. With 4 bases clipped from V and 0 bases from J, the junction kept 12 bases outside the gene matches. The CDR3 extends over 18 amino acids. Per germline, CDR1 SGDLS and CDR2 YYNGEE. CDR3 protein: CASSKEGEQGASTDTQYF. CDR3 coding DNA: TGTGCCAGCAGCAAAGAGGGAGAACAGGGGGCTAGCACAGATACGCAGTATTTT. The whole variable domain, filled in from reference TRBV9 and TRBJ2-3, reads DSGVTQTPKHLITATGQRVTLRCSPRSGDLSVYWYQQSLDQGLQFLIQYYNGEERAKGNILERFSAQQFPDLHSELNLSSLELGDSALYFCASSKEGEQGASTDTQYFGPGTRLTVL.

The chain employs TRBV15 and TRBJ2-1, with a weak D call TRBD2 (6 bases). This CDR3 contains 14 residues. CDR1 and CDR2 from the germline V gene are LNHNV and YYDKDF (reference sequence). V shed 5 bases and J shed 1 base, with 9 bases lying between them. The CDR3 region is CATSGDSSYNEQFF. Written as DNA, the CDR3 is TGTGCCACCAGCGGGGACTCGTCCTACAATGAGCAGTTCTTC. The variable domain in full, completed from reference TRBV15 and TRBJ2-1, reads DAMVIQNPRYQVTQFGKPVTLSCSQTLNHNVMYWYQQKSSQAPKLLFHYYDKDFNNEADTPDNFQSRRPNTSFCFLDIRSPGLGDTAMYLCATSGDSSYNEQFFGPGTRLTVL.

In its sample, this clonotype was seen many times. The V and J genes are TRBV2 and TRBJ2-3, with D possibly TRBD2 on 6 matching bases. Trimming removed 11 bases at V and 0 bases at J, with 18 bases between. The CDR3 has 15 amino acids. Per germline, CDR1 SNHLY and CDR2 FYNNEI. The CDR3 here is CAGTPPGTSTDTQYF. In DNA form, the CDR3 reads TGTGCCGGGACCCCCCCGGGGACTAGCACAGATACGCAGTATTTT. The full variable domain, rest sourced from reference TRBV2 and TRBJ2-3, is EPEVTQTPSHQVTQMGQEVILRCVPISNHLYFYWYRQILGQKVEFLVSFYNNEISEKSEIFDDQFSVERPDGSNFTLKIRSTKLEDSAMYFCAGTPPGTSTDTQYFGPGTRLTVL.

This clonotype was seen a few times. The chain employs TRBV12-3 or TRBV12-4 and TRBJ1-6; tentatively, D is TRBD1 (5 bases). The CDR3 is 14 amino acids. V was clipped by 4 bases and J by 5 bases, with 9 bases between them. CDR3 sequence reads: CASSYQGNNSPLHF. CDR3 nucleotides: TGTGCCAGCAGTTACCAGGGCAATAATTCACCCCTCCACTTT.

This clonotype has at least ten counts. Here the CDR3 reads CASSQYSVKETQYF. Written as DNA, the CDR3 is TGTGCCAGCAGCCAATACAGCGTCAAAGAGACCCAGTACTTC. The chain joins TRBV3-1 to TRBJ2-5; no reliable D call. The CDR3 is 14 residues long. The V gene lost 2 bases and the J gene lost 3 bases, with 10 bases spanning the gap. Germline values: CDR1 LGHDT, CDR2 YNNKEL (reference sequence).

This clonotype was observed a handful of times. V is TRBV2 and J is TRBJ1-1; 10 positions match TRBD1. The CDR3 consists of 12 residues. V was clipped by 11 bases and J by 5 bases; unmatched bases: 5. Germline V gene sequence: CDR1 SNHLY, CDR2 FYNNEI. The CDR3 is CAGRTGGTEAFF. For the CDR3, the DNA is TGTGCCGGACGGACAGGGGGGACTGAAGCTTTCTTT.

Only a few counts were recorded for this clonotype. This rearrangement joins TRBV11-2 to TRBJ2-5; a weak D match, TRBD1 (6 bases). CDR1 SGHAT and CDR2 FQNNGV come from the germline V gene. V shed 1 base and J shed 2 bases, with 8 bases lying between them. There are 14 residues in the CDR3. DNA of the CDR3: TGTGCCAGCAGCTTAGGAGGGGGACAAGAGACCCAGTACTTC. Translation gives CASSLGGGQETQYF.

The V and J genes are TRBV24-1 and TRBJ2-3, with D possibly being TRBD2 (7 bases). The CDR3 covers 14 residues. V was cut by 9 bases and J by 1 base, with 13 bases left in between. In germline, CDR1 is KGHDR, CDR2 SFDVKD. The CDR3 nucleotides are TGTGCCACCTCGCCGGGGGGCGGCACAGATACGCAGTATTTT. This gives the protein CATSPGGGTDTQYF.

In regard to this clonotype: Being one base from a much bigger clone, this may be a read error. CDR3 region: CAISSPNKGLGTEAFF. CDR3 nucleotide sequence: TGTGCCATCAGTTCTCCAAACAAGGGCCTCGGCACTGAAGCTTTCTTT. The genes are TRBV10-3 and TRBJ1-1; D unclear. CDR3 size: 16 residues. Trimming took off 5 bases at V and 4 bases at J, with 20 bases between the two ends. Germline loops: CDR1 ENHRY, CDR2 SYGVKD.

The chain recombines TRBV29-1 with TRBJ2-1, with D possibly called TRBD1 or TRBD2 (6 bases each). Germline V lookup: CDR1 SQVTM, CDR2 ANQGSEA. The CDR3 length is 14 residues. V gave up 7 bases and J gave up 5 bases, with 18 bases separating them. The CDR3 nucleotides read TGCAGCGCCGGCGGCAGGGGAGGCGACAATGAGCAGTTCTTC. The encoded protein is CSAGGRGGDNEQFF.

In this sample, this clonotype turned up a few times. J is TRBJ2-5 and V is TRBV5-5, with D perhaps matching TRBD1 (6 bases). The CDR3 totals 14 residues. Germline V gene data show CDR1 as SGHKS and CDR2 as YYEKEE (reference sequence). Trimming stripped 0 bases from V and 4 bases from J, with 10 bases between. This CDR3 is CASSLVGAAETQYF. The CDR3 nucleotides read TGTGCCAGCAGCTTGGTGGGGGCCGCAGAGACCCAGTACTTC.

The CDR3 DNA is TGTGCCAGCAGCTTATCAGGGTCCCACGAGCAGTACTTC. It translates to CASSLSGSHEQYF. V gene TRBV11-3 combines with J gene TRBJ2-7; maybe TRBD1 (5 bases). Germline V lookup: CDR1 SGHNT, CDR2 YENEEA. Trimming removed 2 bases at V and 5 bases at J, with 10 bases between. The CDR3 is 13 amino acids.

This clonotype appeared a few times. The chain joins TRBV27 to TRBJ2-3; D may match TRBD1 or TRBD2 (5 bases each). The CDR3 consists of 16 residues. In germline, CDR1 is MNHEY, CDR2 SMNVEV (reference sequence). Trimming removed 3 bases from V and 4 bases from J, with 17 bases in between. CDR3 protein: CASSLHGTDGADTQYF. DNA for the CDR3: TGTGCCAGCAGTTTGCACGGGACCGACGGGGCAGATACGCAGTATTTT.